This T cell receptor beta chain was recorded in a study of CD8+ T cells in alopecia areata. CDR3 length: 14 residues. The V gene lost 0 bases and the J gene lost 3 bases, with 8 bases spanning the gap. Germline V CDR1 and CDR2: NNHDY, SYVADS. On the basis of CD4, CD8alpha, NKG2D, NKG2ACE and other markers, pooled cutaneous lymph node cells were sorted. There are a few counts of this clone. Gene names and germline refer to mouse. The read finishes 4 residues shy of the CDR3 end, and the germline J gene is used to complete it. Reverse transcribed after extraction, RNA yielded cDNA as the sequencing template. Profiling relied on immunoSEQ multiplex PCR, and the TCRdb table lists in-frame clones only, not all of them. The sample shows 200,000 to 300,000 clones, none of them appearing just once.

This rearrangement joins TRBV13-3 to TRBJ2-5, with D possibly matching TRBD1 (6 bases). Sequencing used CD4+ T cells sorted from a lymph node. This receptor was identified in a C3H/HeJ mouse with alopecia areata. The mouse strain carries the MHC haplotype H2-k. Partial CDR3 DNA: TGTGCCAGCAGTGATGAGGGACAACAAGAC. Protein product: CASSDEGQQD. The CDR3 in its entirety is CASSDEGQQDTQYF. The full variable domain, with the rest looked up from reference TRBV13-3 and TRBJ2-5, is EAAVTQSPRSKVAVTGGKVTLSCHQTNNHDYMYWYRQDTGHGLRLIHYSYVADSTEKGDIPDGYKASRPSQENFSLILELASLSQTAVYFCASSDEGQQDTQYFGPGTRLLVL.